Shown below are 24 T cell receptor beta chains from a single sample sequenced in a study of shared clonotypes between healthy human individuals. The method was immunoSEQ multiplex PCR; TCRdb's version includes in-frame clones alone and lacks a portion of them. This sample has 950,000 to 1,300,000 clones; 75% occur once, and the top ten carry about 1.5%. The specimen was memory CD4+ T cells sorted from blood. Subset given: CD45RA-negative fraction. The receptors stem from a man aged 18-30 years in good health.

The rearrangement uses TRBV30 and TRBJ2-3; 9 bases match TRBD2. V lost 5 bases, J lost 6 bases, and 9 bases stayed unmatched. This CDR3 is built from 14 residues. From germline, CDR1 is GTSNPN and CDR2 SVGIG (reference sequence). For the CDR3, the DNA is TGTGCCTGGGAGGGACTAGCTCTGGGTGATACGCAGTATTTT. Protein product: CAWEGLALGDTQYF.

V and J are TRBV4-3 and TRBJ2-3, with D perhaps TRBD1 (5 bases). The germline V and J ends were trimmed by 0 bases and 0 bases, with 13 bases remaining between them. Germline V gene lookup returns CDR1 LGHNA and CDR2 YSLEER. The CDR3 consists of 17 residues. The CDR3 spells CASSQEGLASSTDTQYF. In nucleotides, the CDR3 is TGCGCCAGCAGCCAAGAGGGGCTGGCTTCTAGCACAGATACGCAGTATTTT.

This chain uses TRBV7-9 with TRBJ1-4, with a weak D call TRBD1 (5 bases). The V gene's germline CDR1 is SEHNR and CDR2 FQNEAQ (reference sequence). The CDR3 is 15 amino acids. Trimming removed 2 bases at V and 1 base at J, with 8 bases between. The CDR3, as DNA: TGTGCCAGCAGCTTAACTACAGGAACTAATGAAAAACTGTTTTTT. This translates into CASSLTTGTNEKLFF. The full variable domain, with the rest looked up from reference TRBV7-9 and TRBJ1-4, is DTGVSQNPRHKITKRGQNVTFRCDPISEHNRLYWYRQTLGQGPEFLTYFQNEAQLEKSRLLSDRFSAERPKGSFSTLEIQRTEQGDSAMYLCASSLTTGTNEKLFFGSGTQLSVL.

V usage is TRBV28 and J usage is TRBJ1-4; the D gene is possibly TRBD1 (5 bases). The CDR3 length is 15 residues. From germline, CDR1 is MDHEN and CDR2 SYDVKM. The germline V and J ends were trimmed by 3 bases and 0 bases, with 8 bases remaining between them. The CDR3 DNA reads TGTGCCAGCAGTTTTTCGGGGCCAACTAATGAAAAACTGTTTTTT. It translates to CASSFSGPTNEKLFF.

The rearrangement links TRBV23-1 to TRBJ2-5; D is unclear. TRBV23-1 is given ORF status, its function remaining uncertain. The ends were cut back, 0 bases at V and 0 bases at J, with 8 bases in the middle. This CDR3 has 15 amino acids. The CDR3 protein is CASSQSVTYQETQYF. The DNA for the CDR3 is TGCGCCAGCAGTCAATCGGTGACGTACCAAGAGACCCAGTACTTC.

The chain is built from TRBV7-2 and TRBJ1-5; possibly TRBD1 for D (5 bases). V lost 1 base and J lost 2, with 9 bases in between. Germline loops: CDR1 SGHTA, CDR2 FQGNSA. The CDR3 contains 15 residues. The CDR3 DNA follows: TGTGCCAGCAGCTTAGTTGTAGGGGGCAATCAGCCCCAGCATTTT. Residues: CASSLVVGGNQPQHF.

This chain connects TRBV2 to TRBJ1-4; D remains unclear. This CDR3 is built from 16 residues. Trimming removed 1 base at V and 8 bases at J, with 17 bases between. CDR1 SNHLY and CDR2 FYNNEI come from the germline V gene. The CDR3 DNA reads TGTGCCAGCAGTGAAGACCAATTAGCTCTGGGGGAAAAACTGTTTTTT. It encodes CASSEDQLALGEKLFF.

CDR3 nucleotides: TGTGCCAGCAGTTTAAGGGACAGGCCCCTCGGGGGCTACACCTTC. The encoded protein is CASSLRDRPLGGYTF. The chain carries TRBV28 and TRBJ1-2; TRBD1 matches 8 bases. CDR3 size: 15 residues. Germline V lookup: CDR1 MDHEN, CDR2 SYDVKM. The ends lost 2 bases at V and 8 bases at J; junction bases unmatched: 10.

The chain carries TRBV13 and TRBJ1-3; D gene unclear. The CDR3 extends over 13 amino acids. Per germline, CDR1 PRHDT and CDR2 FYEKMQ (reference sequence). V shed 4 bases and J shed 4 bases, with 8 bases lying between them. The CDR3 reads CASSWAGGNTIYF. In DNA form, the CDR3 reads TGTGCCAGCAGCTGGGCCGGGGGAAACACCATATATTTT.

This clone was seen a single time. This clone may be a read error of a much larger clone one base away. The chain has TRBV10-2 and TRBJ2-2, with D perhaps matching TRBD1 (6 bases). From germline, CDR1 is WSHSY and CDR2 SAAADI. The CDR3 is made up of 14 amino acids. CDR3 protein: CVSEGGVGTGELFF. The CDR3 nucleotides are TGCGTCAGCGAAGGGGGAGTTGGCACCGGGGAGCTGTTTTTT.

This clone appeared a single time. The chain has TRBV7-8 and TRBJ1-2; D is perhaps TRBD1 (6 bases). Germline V CDR1 and CDR2: SGHVS, FQNEAQ. The germline V and J ends were trimmed by 4 bases and 4 bases, with 19 bases remaining between them. This CDR3 has 16 amino acids. Here the CDR3 reads CASSSDSSGGAYGYTF. CDR3 in DNA: TGTGCCAGCAGCTCAGATTCCTCGGGGGGCGCCTATGGCTACACCTTC.

V gene TRBV5-4 combines with J gene TRBJ1-5; D is undetermined. The V end was cut by 4 bases, the J end by 0 bases, with 11 bases between. Germline CDR1 reads SGHNT; CDR2 reads YYREEE (reference sequence). The CDR3 is made up of 15 amino acids. This CDR3 reads CASSNGFHSNQPQHF. CDR3 bases: TGTGCCAGCAGCAACGGATTTCATAGCAATCAGCCCCAGCATTTT.

This clone was observed once. The sample holds other DNA sequences that translate to the same CDR3. CDR3 sequence: CASSLAGSETQYF. In DNA form, the CDR3 reads TGCGCCAGCAGCTTGGCAGGTTCCGAGACCCAGTACTTC. This rearrangement joins TRBV5-1 to TRBJ2-5; D is unclear. The V gene's germline CDR1 is SGHRS and CDR2 YFSETQ. Trimming took 0 bases from V and 5 from J, leaving 8 bases between them. The CDR3 is 13 amino acids.

To note about this clone: Other DNA sequences in the same sample also yield this CDR3. The V gene is TRBV18, the J gene TRBJ2-7; 8 nucleotides line up with TRBD1. The CDR3 totals 13 residues. Germline V lookup: CDR1 KGHSH, CDR2 LQKENI. With 2 bases clipped from V and 3 bases from J, the junction kept 0 bases outside the gene matches. CDR3 nucleotides: TGTGCCAGCTCACCAGGGACAGGCTACGAGCAGTACTTC. Translating it yields CASSPGTGYEQYF.

The chain links TRBV6-5 to TRBJ2-7; D unclear. The CDR3 is 13 amino acids. The V gene's germline CDR1 is MNHEY and CDR2 SVGAGI. The V end lost 6 bases, the J end lost 7 bases, and 16 bases lay between the germline ends. The CDR3 nucleotides read TGTGCCAGCAGCCGCCGACGAGTGAGTGAGCAGTACTTC. Protein sequence: CASSRRRVSEQYF.

As concerns this clone: Within the sample, other DNA sequences also encode this same CDR3. The chain links TRBV18 to TRBJ2-5; D uncertain. Trimming took off 1 base at V and 5 bases at J, with 5 bases between the two ends. The germline V gene has CDR1 KGHSH and CDR2 LQKENI. This CDR3 has 12 residues. As DNA, the CDR3 is TGTGCCAGCTCACCACGGGCCGAGACCCAGTACTTC. This codes for CASSPRAETQYF.

This rearrangement joins TRBV7-9 to TRBJ1-3, with D unresolved. The CDR3 is 12 amino acids. Trimming pared 2 bases from V and 11 bases from J, leaving 10 bases between. In germline, CDR1 is SEHNR, CDR2 FQNEAQ (reference sequence). CDR3 sequence reads: CASSLSIGAIYF. The CDR3 bases are TGTGCCAGCAGCTTATCAATCGGAGCCATATATTTT.

In regard to this clone: At one boundary the junction diverges from the germline segment, which might be a read error. V usage is TRBV5-1 and J usage is TRBJ2-3; 12 nucleotides align to TRBD2. The CDR3 sequence is 16 residues long. Germline assignment: CDR1 SGHRS and CDR2 YFSETQ. CDR3 coding DNA: TGCGCCAGCGGCTTGGAGACTAGCGGGAGCCGAGATACGCAGTATTTT. This encodes CASGLETSGSRDTQYF.

The chain employs TRBV27 and TRBJ2-3, with D unclear. V gave up 6 bases and J gave up 6 bases, with 13 bases separating them. Germline CDR1 reads MNHEY; CDR2 reads SMNVEV (reference sequence). The CDR3 is made up of 13 amino acids. The CDR3 nucleotides read TGTGCCAGCAGATCCCCCCCAACGGATACGCAGTATTTT. Translation gives CASRSPPTDTQYF.

The chain couples TRBV5-1 to TRBJ2-3, with a possible D match to TRBD2 (5 bases). Germline assignment: CDR1 SGHRS and CDR2 YFSETQ. V was cut by 5 bases and J by 6 bases, with 19 bases left in between. The CDR3 is 15 amino acids. In nucleotides, the CDR3 is TGCGCCAGCAGTTCCAATGGAGGTTCCGGGGATACGCAGTATTTT. This sequence encodes CASSSNGGSGDTQYF.

The rearrangement links TRBV5-5 to TRBJ1-1; D may be TRBD1 (5 bases). This CDR3 spans 14 amino acids. Trimming removed 2 bases at V and 1 base at J, with 9 bases between. CDR1 and CDR2 from the germline V gene are SGHKS and YYEKEE (reference sequence). The DNA of the CDR3 is TGTGCCAGCAGCTTTACCGGGGGGAACACTGAAGCTTTCTTT. Amino acids: CASSFTGGNTEAFF. The full variable domain, rest sourced from reference TRBV5-5 and TRBJ1-1, is DAGVTQSPTHLIKTRGQQVTLRCSPISGHKSVSWYQQVLGQGPQFIFQYYEKEERGRGNFPDRFSARQFPNYSSELNVNALLLGDSALYLCASSFTGGNTEAFFGQGTRLTVV.

V and J are TRBV27 and TRBJ2-1, with 9 bases that match TRBD2. Germline trimming cut 5 bases from V and 10 bases from J; bases unmatched to any gene: 9. Germline loops: CDR1 MNHEY, CDR2 SMNVEV (reference sequence). This CDR3 is 14 amino acids long. CDR3 loop: CASSETSGLSEQFF. DNA for the CDR3: TGTGCCAGCAGTGAGACTAGCGGTTTATCGGAGCAGTTCTTC.

The chain is built from TRBV5-1 and TRBJ1-4; 7 bases line up with TRBD1. There are 15 residues in the CDR3. Germline loops: CDR1 SGHRS, CDR2 YFSETQ. The junction had 4 bases not matched to a gene; V was cut back by 5 bases and J by 0 bases. Here the CDR3 DNA reads TGCGCCAGCAGTCGGGGGACAGCAACTAATGAAAAACTGTTTTTT. Protein sequence: CASSRGTATNEKLFF.

The CDR3 here is CASSLTGTGDYGYTF. CDR3 in DNA: TGTGCCAGCAGCCTTACCGGGACAGGGGACTATGGCTACACCTTC. The V call is TRBV7-3, the J call TRBJ1-2, with 10 bases identical to TRBD1. The CDR3 consists of 15 residues. V shed 5 bases, J shed 3 bases, and the junction held 6 bases outside the gene matches. Germline assignment: CDR1 SGHTA and CDR2 FQGTGA.